These 8 T cell receptor beta chains came from one sample sequenced in a study of CD8 T cells in Susac syndrome. Random hexamers primed reverse transcription of about 0.45 to 1 ug RNA. TCRdb passed the immunoSEQ multiplex PCR reads through MiXCR, listing each CDR3 protein once. The sample lists around 230,000 distinct CDR3 sequences, roughly 96% occurring once. Sequencing input: CD4+ T cells from PBMCs. These receptors were collected from a human donor with multiple sclerosis.

This clonotype was observed a single time. This sequence joins TRBV12-3 or TRBV12-4 and TRBJ1-1; perhaps TRBD1 as D (6 bases). The CDR3 sequence is 13 residues long. Trimming took off 5 bases at V and 3 bases at J, with 10 bases between the two ends. Here the CDR3 reads CASSPGEDTEAFF. CDR3 DNA sequence: TGTGCCAGCAGTCCAGGGGAGGACACTGAAGCTTTCTTT.

The chain is built from TRBV6-5 and TRBJ1-6; no reliable D call. Trimming left V 0 bases short and J 7 bases short, with 4 bases between. The length of the CDR3 is 13 residues. Germline V lookup: CDR1 MNHEY, CDR2 SVGAGI. The CDR3 DNA is TGTGCCAGCAGTTACTCGCTGAATTCACCCCTCCACTTT. Its protein is CASSYSLNSPLHF.

The chain recombines TRBV30 with TRBJ1-2; a possible D gene is TRBD1 (5 bases). The germline V and J ends were trimmed by 4 bases and 8 bases, with 8 bases remaining between them. Germline V CDR1 and CDR2: GTSNPN, SVGIG (reference sequence). The CDR3 runs to 10 residues. The chain's CDR3 is CAWNRGGYTF. In nucleotides, the CDR3 is TGTGCCTGGAATCGGGGCGGCTACACCTTC. Full variable domain (missing parts from reference TRBV30 and TRBJ1-2): SQTIHQWPATLVQPVGSPLSLECTVEGTSNPNLYWYRQAAGRGLQLLFYSVGIGQISSEVPQNLSASRPQDRQFILSSKKLLLSDSGFYLCAWNRGGYTFGSGTRLTVV.

This chain joins TRBV19 and TRBJ2-1; 14 nucleotides match TRBD2. Trimming removed 9 bases from V and 12 bases from J; junction bases left unmatched: 7. The germline CDR1 and CDR2 sequences are LNHDA and SQIVND (reference sequence). This CDR3 comprises 13 residues. The CDR3 spells CASTGTSGSRQFF. DNA of the CDR3: TGTGCCAGCACTGGGACTAGCGGGAGTAGGCAGTTCTTC.

The rearrangement joins TRBV27 to TRBJ1-5; 7 nucleotides match TRBD1. Germline CDR1 and CDR2: MNHEY and SMNVEV (reference sequence). The length of the CDR3 is 23 residues. J gave up 0 bases and V 3 bases, and 26 bases lay outside the gene matches. CDR3 DNA: TGTGCCAGCAGTTTCCGCGCGCCCCGGACAGGATTTAAGAATTGGAATAGCAATCAGCCCCAGCATTTT. As protein: CASSFRAPRTGFKNWNSNQPQHF.

The chain is built from TRBV12-3 or TRBV12-4 and TRBJ2-5; D assignment may be TRBD1 or TRBD2 (5 bases each). CDR3 size: 14 residues. V lost 5 bases and J lost 7, with 17 bases in between. Written as DNA, the CDR3 is TGTGCCAGCAGTCCAGGACGAGGGGAGAGGACCCAGTACTTC. This gives the protein CASSPGRGERTQYF.

The chain links TRBV5-6 to TRBJ1-6; D is ambiguous. Germline V gene sequence: CDR1 SGHDT, CDR2 YYEEEE. Trimming took 4 bases from V and 8 from J, leaving 13 bases between them. CDR3 length: 14 amino acids. The CDR3, as DNA: TGTGCCAGCAGCCAGAGTATTGTGGATTCACCCCTCCACTTT. This gives the protein CASSQSIVDSPLHF.

This chain joins TRBV5-1 and TRBJ2-4; D is unresolved. The ends were cut back, 1 base at V and 6 bases at J, with 11 bases in the middle. CDR3 length: 14 amino acids. Looked up from germline, CDR1 is SGHRS and CDR2 is YFSETQ. The CDR3, as DNA: TGCGCCAGCAGCTTGTCCCCCCCCGGAAACATTCAGTACTTC. This translates into CASSLSPPGNIQYF.